This T cell receptor beta chain was recorded in a study of radiotherapy plus CTLA-4 blockade in lung cancer. Clones were read by immunoSEQ multiplex PCR, and TCRdb kept only the in-frame ones, dropping some. The sample contains 80,000 or so clones, over 70% of which appear only once. Germline CDR1 is WSHSY and CDR2 is SAAADI. The CDR3 contains 14 residues. With V trimmed by 6 bases and J by 5 bases, 7 bases remained unmatched. This clone was observed once. The source of this sequence is a human donor with non-small cell lung cancer who had a partial response to radiotherapy plus ipilimumab. Some clones in this sample may be carry-over from other donors' samples. The chain recombines TRBV10-2 with TRBJ2-5; TRBD2 aligns across 9 bases. Sequenced here: peripheral blood, sampled from a patient treated with radiotherapy plus ipilimumab. The CDR3, as DNA: TGCGCCAGCAGGTCGGCGGGGGGGTTCGAGACCCAGTACTTC. Its translation: CASRSAGGFETQYF.